This TCR beta chain is from a study of blood T cell repertoires in COVID-19. Study background: From the United States, Italy and Spain came samples of acute and convalescent COVID-19.

The CDR3 sequence is 14 residues long. The V end lost 7 bases, the J end lost 2 bases, and 15 bases lay between the germline ends. CDR1 is MDHEN, CDR2 SYDVKM, per germline. As processed by the authors: Quantification of nucleated cells was approximated via reference gene primer amplification. Generated by immunoSEQ multiplex PCR, the TCRdb table keeps only in-frame clones and is missing some. The V and J calls and clone size were taken over from that table, and D and trimming were inferred from the DNA. The sample lists 130,000 or so clones, almost 70% occurring once. The gene calls are TRBV28 and TRBJ2-7, with a weak D call TRBD1 (5 bases). Sequencing was performed on peripheral blood. This receptor was taken from a woman in her 70s with acute or convalescent COVID-19. The CDR3, as DNA: TGTGCCAGCAAGGTCCCCAGGGTGCCCTACGAGCAGTACTTC. As protein: CASKVPRVPYEQYF.